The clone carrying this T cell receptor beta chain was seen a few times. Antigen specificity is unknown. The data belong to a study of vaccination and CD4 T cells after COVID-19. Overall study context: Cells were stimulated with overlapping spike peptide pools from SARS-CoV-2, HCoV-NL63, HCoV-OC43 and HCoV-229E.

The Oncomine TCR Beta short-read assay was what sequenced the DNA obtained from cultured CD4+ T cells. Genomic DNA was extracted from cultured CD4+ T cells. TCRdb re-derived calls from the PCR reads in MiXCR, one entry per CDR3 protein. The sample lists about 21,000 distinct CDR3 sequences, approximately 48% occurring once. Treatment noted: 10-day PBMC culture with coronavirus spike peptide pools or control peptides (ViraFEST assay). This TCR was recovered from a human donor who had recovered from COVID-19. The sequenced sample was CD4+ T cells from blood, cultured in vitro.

CDR3 in amino acids: CASSELLAGGPTDTQYF. CDR3 bases: TGTGCCAGCAGTGAACTTCTAGCGGGGGGGCCAACAGATACGCAGTATTTT. The rearrangement links TRBV6-1 to TRBJ2-3, with 12 bases that match TRBD2. The length of the CDR3 is 17 residues. V lost 2 bases to trimming and J lost 3 bases; unmatched junction nucleotides: 6. CDR1 and CDR2 from the germline V gene are MNHNS and SASEGT.